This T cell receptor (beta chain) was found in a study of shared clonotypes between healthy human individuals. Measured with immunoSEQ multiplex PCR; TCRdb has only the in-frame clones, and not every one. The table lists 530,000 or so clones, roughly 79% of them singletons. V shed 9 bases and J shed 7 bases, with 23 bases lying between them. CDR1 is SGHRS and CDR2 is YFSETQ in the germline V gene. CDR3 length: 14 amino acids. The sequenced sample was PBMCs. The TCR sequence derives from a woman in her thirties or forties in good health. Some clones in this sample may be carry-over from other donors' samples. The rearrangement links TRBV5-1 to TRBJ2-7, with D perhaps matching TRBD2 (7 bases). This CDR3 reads CATSVGGALREQYF. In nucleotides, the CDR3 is TGCGCCACTTCGGTGGGGGGGGCCCTTAGGGAGCAGTACTTC.